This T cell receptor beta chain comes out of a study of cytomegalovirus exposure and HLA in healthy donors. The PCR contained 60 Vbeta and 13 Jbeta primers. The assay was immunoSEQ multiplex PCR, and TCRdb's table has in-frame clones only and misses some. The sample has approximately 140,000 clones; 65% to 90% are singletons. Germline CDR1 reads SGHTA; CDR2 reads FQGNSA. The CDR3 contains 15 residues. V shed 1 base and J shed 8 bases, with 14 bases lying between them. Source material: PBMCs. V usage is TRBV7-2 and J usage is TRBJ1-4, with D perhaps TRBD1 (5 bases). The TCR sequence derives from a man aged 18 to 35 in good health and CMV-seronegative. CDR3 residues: CASSLVQGIWEKLFF. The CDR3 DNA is TGTGCCAGCAGCTTAGTCCAGGGAATCTGGGAAAAACTGTTTTTT.